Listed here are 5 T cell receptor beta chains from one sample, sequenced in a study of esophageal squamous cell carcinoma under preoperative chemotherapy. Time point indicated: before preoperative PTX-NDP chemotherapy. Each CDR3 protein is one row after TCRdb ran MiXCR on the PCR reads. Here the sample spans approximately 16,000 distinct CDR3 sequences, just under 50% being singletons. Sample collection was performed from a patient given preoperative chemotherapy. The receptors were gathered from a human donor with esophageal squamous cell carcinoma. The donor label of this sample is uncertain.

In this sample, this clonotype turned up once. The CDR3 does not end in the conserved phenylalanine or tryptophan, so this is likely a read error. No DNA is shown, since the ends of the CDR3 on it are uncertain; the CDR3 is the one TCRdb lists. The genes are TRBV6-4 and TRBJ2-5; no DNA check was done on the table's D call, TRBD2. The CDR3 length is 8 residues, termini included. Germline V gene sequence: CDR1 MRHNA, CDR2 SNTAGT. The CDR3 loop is CASSKGLA.

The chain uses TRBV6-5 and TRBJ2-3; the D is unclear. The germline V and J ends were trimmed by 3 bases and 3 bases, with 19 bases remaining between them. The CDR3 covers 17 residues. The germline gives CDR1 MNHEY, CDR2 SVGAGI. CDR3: CASSYSYQELGTDTQYF. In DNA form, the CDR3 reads TGTGCCAGCAGTTATTCTTACCAAGAGTTAGGAACAGATACGCAGTATTTT.

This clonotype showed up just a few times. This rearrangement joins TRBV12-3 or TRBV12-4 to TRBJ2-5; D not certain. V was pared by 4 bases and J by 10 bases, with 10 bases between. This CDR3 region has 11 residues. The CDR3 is CASSSGTVQYF. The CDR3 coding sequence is TGTGCCAGCAGTTCGGGTACGGTCCAGTACTTC.

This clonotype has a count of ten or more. The CDR3 nucleotides read TGTGCCAGCAGCTCCGGGGGGGGACTACCCATGGCTACGCAGTATTTT. Translating it yields CASSSGGGLPMATQYF. The chain combines TRBV7-9 with TRBJ2-3, with TRBD2 identical over 8 bases. Losses at the gene ends were 4 bases for V and 8 bases for J; bases not matched to a gene: 14. The CDR3 contains 16 residues. From germline, CDR1 is SEHNR and CDR2 FQNEAQ (reference sequence).

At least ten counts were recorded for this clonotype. The CDR3 loop is CASSLGAGGSYNEQFF. The CDR3, as DNA: TGTGCCAGCAGCTTAGGAGCGGGAGGATCCTACAATGAGCAGTTCTTC. The rearrangement links TRBV7-8 to TRBJ2-1, with 9 positions matching TRBD2. The CDR3 is made up of 16 amino acids. The germline V gene has CDR1 SGHVS and CDR2 FQNEAQ. V dropped 1 base and J dropped 1; count of bases not matched to a gene: 2. Supplemented by reference TRBV7-8 and TRBJ2-1, the full variable domain reads GAGVSQSPRYKVAKRGQDVALRCDPISGHVSLFWYQQALGQGPEFLTYFQNEAQLDKSGLPSDRFFAERPEGSVSTLKIQRTQQEDSAVYLCASSLGAGGSYNEQFFGPGTRLTVL.